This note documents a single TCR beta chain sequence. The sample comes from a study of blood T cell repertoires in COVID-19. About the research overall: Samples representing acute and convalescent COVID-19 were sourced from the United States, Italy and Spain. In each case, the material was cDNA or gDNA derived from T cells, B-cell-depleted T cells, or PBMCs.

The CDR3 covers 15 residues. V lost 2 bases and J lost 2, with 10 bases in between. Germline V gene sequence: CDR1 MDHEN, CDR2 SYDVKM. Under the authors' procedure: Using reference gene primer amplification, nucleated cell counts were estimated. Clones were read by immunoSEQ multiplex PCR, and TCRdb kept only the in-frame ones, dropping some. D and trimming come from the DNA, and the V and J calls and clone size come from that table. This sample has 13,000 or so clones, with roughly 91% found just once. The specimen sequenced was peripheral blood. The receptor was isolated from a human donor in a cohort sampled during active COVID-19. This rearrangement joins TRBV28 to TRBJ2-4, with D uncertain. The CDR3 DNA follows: TGTGCCAGCAGTTTAACGCGGCGGTCCAAAAACATTCAGTACTTC. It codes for CASSLTRRSKNIQYF.